This TCR beta chain emerged from a study of blood T cell repertoires in COVID-19. Study background: Samples came from the United States, Italy and Spain, spanning acute and convalescent COVID-19. PBMCs, B-cell-depleted T cells, or T cells provided the cDNA or gDNA that made up the material.

Per the original data handling: Estimation of nucleated cell counts relied on the amplification of reference gene primers. The data were produced by immunoSEQ multiplex PCR, yet TCRdb's version contains in-frame clones alone and is incomplete. The DNA gave D and trimming, while V, J and clone size come from that table. The sample includes 93,000 or so clones, nearly 85% of them seen just once. The junction had 10 bases not matched to a gene; V was cut back by 5 bases and J by 5 bases. This CDR3 is built from 15 residues. The germline V gene has CDR1 SGHTA and CDR2 FQGTGA. The receptor's source is a human donor in a cohort sampled during active or convalescent COVID-19. The chain combines TRBV7-3 with TRBJ2-5; 8 nucleotides line up with TRBD1. The sequenced sample was peripheral blood. CDR3: CASSPRGQGWETQYF. In DNA, the CDR3 is TGTGCCAGCAGCCCCCGCGGACAGGGCTGGGAGACCCAGTACTTC.